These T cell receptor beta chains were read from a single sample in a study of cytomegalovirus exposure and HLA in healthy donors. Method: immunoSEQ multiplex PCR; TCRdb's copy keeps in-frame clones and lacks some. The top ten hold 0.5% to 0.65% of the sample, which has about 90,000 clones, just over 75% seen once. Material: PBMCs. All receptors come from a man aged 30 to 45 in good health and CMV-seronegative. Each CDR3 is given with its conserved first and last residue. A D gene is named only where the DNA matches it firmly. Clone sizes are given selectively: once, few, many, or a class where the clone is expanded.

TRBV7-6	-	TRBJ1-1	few	TGTGCCAGCAGCATAGACAGCAACACTGAAGCTTTCTTT	CASSIDSNTEAFF
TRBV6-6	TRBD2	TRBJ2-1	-	TGTGCCAGTAATCGGGGGAAAGGGACTAGCGGTGGTGAGCAGTTCTTC	CASNRGKGTSGGEQFF
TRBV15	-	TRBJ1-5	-	TGTGCCACCAGCAGACCCATGGGGGGGGATGGCAATCAGCCCCAGCATTTT	CATSRPMGGDGNQPQHF
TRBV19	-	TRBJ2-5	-	TGTGCCAGTAGTGGGCAGACCCAGTACTTC	CASSGQTQYF
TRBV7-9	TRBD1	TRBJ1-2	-	TGTGCCATCGACCGGGACAGGGTTTCTGGGAGAGGCTACACCTTC	CAIDRDRVSGRGYTF
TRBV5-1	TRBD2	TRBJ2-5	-	TGCGCCAGCAGCTCGGGGGGAAAAGAGACCCAGTACTTC	CASSSGGKETQYF
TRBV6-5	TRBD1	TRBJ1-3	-	TGTGCCAGCAGTCCCGGACAGGTTGGAAGCGACACCATATATTTT	CASSPGQVGSDTIYF
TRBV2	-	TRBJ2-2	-	TGTGCCAGCAGTGAGGTGCCAGAGGTTGCCGGGGAGCTGTTTTTT	CASSEVPEVAGELFF
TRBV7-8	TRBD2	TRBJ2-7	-	TGTGCCAGCAGCTTATACGGGGGGGCCCCGGCGGACGTCCCCTACGAGCAGTACTTC	CASSLYGGAPADVPYEQYF
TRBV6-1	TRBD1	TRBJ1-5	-	TGTGCCAGCAGCCAGACAGGGAGTCAGCCCCAGCATTTT	CASSQTGSQPQHF
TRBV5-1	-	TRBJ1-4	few	TGCGCCAGCAGCCTGGGACCAGGTGAAAAACTGTTTTTT	CASSLGPGEKLFF